This TCR beta chain is drawn from a study of control samples from healthy donors and cancer patients. This clone was observed a handful of times. Assay used: immunoSEQ multiplex PCR; TCRdb lists only in-frame clones, some missing. The sample shows over 200,000 clones, around 80% of them seen only once. Looked up from germline, CDR1 is MDHEN and CDR2 is SYDVKM. The germline V and J ends were trimmed by 3 bases and 2 bases, with 14 bases remaining between them. This CDR3 contains 16 residues. This TCR came from a woman aged 60 to 75 with lung cancer. The rearrangement uses TRBV28 and TRBJ1-3; D is undetermined. The sequencing input was PBMCs. The CDR3 sequence: CASSFRWSTAGNTIYF. DNA of the CDR3: TGTGCCAGCAGTTTTCGTTGGAGTACCGCTGGAAACACCATATATTTT.